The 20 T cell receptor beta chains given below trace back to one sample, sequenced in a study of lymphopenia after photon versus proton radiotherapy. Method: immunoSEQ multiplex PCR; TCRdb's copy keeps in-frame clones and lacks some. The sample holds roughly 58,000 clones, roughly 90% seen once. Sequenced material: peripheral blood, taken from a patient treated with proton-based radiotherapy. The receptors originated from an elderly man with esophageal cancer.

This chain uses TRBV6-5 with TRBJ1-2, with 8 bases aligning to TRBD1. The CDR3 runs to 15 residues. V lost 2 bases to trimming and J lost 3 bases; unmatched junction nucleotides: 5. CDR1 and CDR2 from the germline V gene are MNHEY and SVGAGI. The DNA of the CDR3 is TGTGCCAGCAGTTACCAGGGGGCCGCATACTATGGCTACACCTTC. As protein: CASSYQGAAYYGYTF.

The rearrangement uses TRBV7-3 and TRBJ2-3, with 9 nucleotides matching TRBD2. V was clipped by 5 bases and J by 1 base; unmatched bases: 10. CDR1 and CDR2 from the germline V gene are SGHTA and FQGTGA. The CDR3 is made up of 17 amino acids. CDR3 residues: CASSRSPAGGRTDTQYF. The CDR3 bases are TGTGCCAGCAGCAGGAGTCCAGCGGGGGGACGCACAGATACGCAGTATTTT.

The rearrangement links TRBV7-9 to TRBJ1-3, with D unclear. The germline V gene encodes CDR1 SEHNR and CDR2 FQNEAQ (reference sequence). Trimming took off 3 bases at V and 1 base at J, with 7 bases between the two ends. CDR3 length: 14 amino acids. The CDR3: CASSLLSSGNTIYF. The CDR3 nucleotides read TGTGCCAGCAGCTTGTTAAGTTCTGGAAACACCATATATTTT.

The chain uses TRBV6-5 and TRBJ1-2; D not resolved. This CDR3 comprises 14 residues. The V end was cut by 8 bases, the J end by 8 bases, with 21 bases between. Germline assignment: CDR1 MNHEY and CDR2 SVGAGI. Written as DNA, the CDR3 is TGTGCCAGCTTCATAAACGGTCGGACTGGAGGCTACACCTTC. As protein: CASFINGRTGGYTF.

CDR3 nucleotides: TGCGCCAGCAGCCAAGATCCCCGGGCGGGGAACGAAGGCTACACCTTC. Its protein is CASSQDPRAGNEGYTF. J is TRBJ1-2 and V is TRBV4-3; D is uncertain. The CDR3 has 16 amino acids. From germline, CDR1 is LGHNA and CDR2 YSLEER. V was shortened by 0 bases and J by 8 bases, with 19 bases between the two germline ends.

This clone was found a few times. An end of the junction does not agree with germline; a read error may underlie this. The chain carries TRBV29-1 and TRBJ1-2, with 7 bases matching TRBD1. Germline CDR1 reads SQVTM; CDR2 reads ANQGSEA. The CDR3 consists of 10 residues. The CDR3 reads CSVADRVGLF. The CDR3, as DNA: TGCAGCGTCGCCGACAGGGTTGGCCTCTTC.

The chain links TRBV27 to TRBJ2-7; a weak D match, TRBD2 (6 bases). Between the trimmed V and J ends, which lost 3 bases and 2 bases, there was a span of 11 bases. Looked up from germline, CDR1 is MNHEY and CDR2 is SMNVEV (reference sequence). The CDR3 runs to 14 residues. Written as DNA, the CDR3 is TGTGCCAGCAGTTTTGGATCGGGAGCCTACGAGCAGTACTTC. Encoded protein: CASSFGSGAYEQYF.

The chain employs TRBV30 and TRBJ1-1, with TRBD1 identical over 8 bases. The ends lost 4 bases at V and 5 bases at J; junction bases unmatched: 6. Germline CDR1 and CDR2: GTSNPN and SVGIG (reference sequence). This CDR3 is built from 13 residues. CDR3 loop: CAWKLTGATEAFF. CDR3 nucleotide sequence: TGTGCCTGGAAACTGACAGGGGCGACTGAAGCTTTCTTT.

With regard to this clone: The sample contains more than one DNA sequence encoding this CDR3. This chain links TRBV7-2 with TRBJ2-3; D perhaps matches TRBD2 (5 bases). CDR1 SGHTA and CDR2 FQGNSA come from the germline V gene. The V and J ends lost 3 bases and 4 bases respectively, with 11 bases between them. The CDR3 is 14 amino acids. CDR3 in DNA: TGTGCCAGCAGCTTGCGGCTAGCCGCAGATACGCAGTATTTT. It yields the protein CASSLRLAADTQYF. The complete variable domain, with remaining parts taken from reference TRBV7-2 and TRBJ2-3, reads GAGVSQSPSNKVTEKGKDVELRCDPISGHTALYWYRQSLGQGLEFLIYFQGNSAPDKSGLPSDRFSAERTGGSVSTLTIQRTQQEDSAVYLCASSLRLAADTQYFGPGTRLTVL.

The CDR3 DNA follows: TGCGCCAGCAGCCAAGGGGACGGCCCCTACGAGCAGTACTTC. This codes for CASSQGDGPYEQYF. The V gene is TRBV4-3, the J gene TRBJ2-7; D could derive from TRBD1 or TRBD2 (5 bases each). The CDR3 consists of 14 residues. CDR1 and CDR2 from the germline V gene are LGHNA and YSLEER. The V and J ends lost 1 base and 2 bases respectively, with 9 bases between them.

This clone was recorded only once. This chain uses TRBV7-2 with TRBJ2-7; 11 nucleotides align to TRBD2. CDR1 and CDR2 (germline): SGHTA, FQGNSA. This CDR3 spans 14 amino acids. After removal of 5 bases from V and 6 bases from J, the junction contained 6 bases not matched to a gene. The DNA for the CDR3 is TGTGCCAGCAGCAAGACTAGCGGGAACGGCGAGCAGTACTTC. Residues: CASSKTSGNGEQYF.

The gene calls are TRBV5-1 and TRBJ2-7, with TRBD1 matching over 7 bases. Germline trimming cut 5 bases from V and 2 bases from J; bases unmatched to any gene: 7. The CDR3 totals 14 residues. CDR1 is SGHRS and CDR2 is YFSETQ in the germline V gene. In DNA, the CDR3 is TGCGCCAGCAGGACCGGGACAGACACCTACGAGCAGTACTTC. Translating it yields CASRTGTDTYEQYF.

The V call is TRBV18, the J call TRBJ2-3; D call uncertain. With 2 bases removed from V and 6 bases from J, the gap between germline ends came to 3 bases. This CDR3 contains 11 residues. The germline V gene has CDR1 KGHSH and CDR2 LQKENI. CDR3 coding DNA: TGTGCCAGCTCACCAATGGATACGCAGTATTTT. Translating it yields CASSPMDTQYF.

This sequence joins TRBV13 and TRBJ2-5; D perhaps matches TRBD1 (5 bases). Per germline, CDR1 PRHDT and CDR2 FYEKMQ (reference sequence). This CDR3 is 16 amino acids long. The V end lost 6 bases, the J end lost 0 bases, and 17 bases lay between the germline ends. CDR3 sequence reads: CASRLLSQGYQETQYF. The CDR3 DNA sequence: TGTGCCAGCAGACTACTTTCTCAGGGTTACCAAGAGACCCAGTACTTC. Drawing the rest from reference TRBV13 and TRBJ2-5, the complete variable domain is AAGVIQSPRHLIKEKRETATLKCYPIPRHDTVYWYQQGPGQDPQFLISFYEKMQSDKGSIPDRFSAQQFSDYHSELNMSSLELGDSALYFCASRLLSQGYQETQYFGPGTRLLVL.

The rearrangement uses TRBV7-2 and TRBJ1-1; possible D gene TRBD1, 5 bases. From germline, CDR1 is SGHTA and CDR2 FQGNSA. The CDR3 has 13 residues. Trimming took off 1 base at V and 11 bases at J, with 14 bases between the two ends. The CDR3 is CASSLVGGDRAFF. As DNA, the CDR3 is TGTGCCAGCAGCTTAGTGGGGGGGGACCGGGCTTTCTTT.

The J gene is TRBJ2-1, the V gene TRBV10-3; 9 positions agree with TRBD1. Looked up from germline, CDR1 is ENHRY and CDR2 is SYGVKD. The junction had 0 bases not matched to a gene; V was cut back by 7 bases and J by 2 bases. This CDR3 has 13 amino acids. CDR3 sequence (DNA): TGTGCCATCAACAGGGGGCCCTACAATGAGCAGTTCTTC. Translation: CAINRGPYNEQFF.

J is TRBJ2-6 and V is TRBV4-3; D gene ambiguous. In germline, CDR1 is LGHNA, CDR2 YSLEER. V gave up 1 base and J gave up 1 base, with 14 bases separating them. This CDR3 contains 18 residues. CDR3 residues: CASSQVPLRLSGANVLTF. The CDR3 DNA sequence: TGCGCCAGCAGCCAAGTGCCTCTGCGGTTATCTGGGGCCAACGTCCTGACTTTC.

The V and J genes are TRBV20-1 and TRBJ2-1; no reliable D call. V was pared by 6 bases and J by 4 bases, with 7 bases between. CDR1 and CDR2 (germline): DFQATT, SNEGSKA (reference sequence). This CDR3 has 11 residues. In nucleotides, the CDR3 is TGCAGTGCCCCAATATACAATGAGCAGTTCTTC. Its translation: CSAPIYNEQFF.

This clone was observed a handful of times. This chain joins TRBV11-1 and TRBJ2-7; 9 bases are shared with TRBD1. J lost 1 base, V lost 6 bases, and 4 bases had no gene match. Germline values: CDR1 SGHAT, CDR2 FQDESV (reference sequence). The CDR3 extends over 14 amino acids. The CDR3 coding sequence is TGTGCCAGCAGTGGGACAGGGTCTTCCTACGAGCAGTACTTC. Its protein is CASSGTGSSYEQYF.

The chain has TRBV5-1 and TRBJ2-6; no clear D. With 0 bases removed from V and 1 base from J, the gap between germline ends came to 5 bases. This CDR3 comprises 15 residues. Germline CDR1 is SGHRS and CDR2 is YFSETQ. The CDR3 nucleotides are TGCGCCAGCAGCTTGGTGGGGTCTGGGGCCAACGTCCTGACTTTC. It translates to CASSLVGSGANVLTF.